This T cell receptor beta chain is drawn from a study of naive and memory T cell subsets. In germline, CDR1 is MGHRA, CDR2 YSYEKL. The CDR3 runs to 14 residues. V lost 6 bases and J 0 bases, leaving 12 bases between the germline ends. An equimolar mix of two oligonucleotides served as the beta constant-region primer for TRBC1 and TRBC2. Nested alpha and beta constant-region primers with the SP2 primer drove four PCR rounds on ligated cDNA. TCRdb re-called the UMI-ligation and nested PCR reads through MiXCR, storing one row per CDR3 protein. Of some 83,000 distinct CDR3 sequences listed, about 10% are singletons. This clonotype was recorded many times.

This sequence originates from a human donor in good health. V usage is TRBV4-1 and J usage is TRBJ2-7; perhaps TRBD2 as D (6 bases). Sequencing was done on a sample of naive CD8+ T cells from blood. CDR3 sequence (DNA): TGCGCCAGCAGGAAGGGACTTCTCTCCTACGAGCAGTACTTC. Translating it yields CASRKGLLSYEQYF.